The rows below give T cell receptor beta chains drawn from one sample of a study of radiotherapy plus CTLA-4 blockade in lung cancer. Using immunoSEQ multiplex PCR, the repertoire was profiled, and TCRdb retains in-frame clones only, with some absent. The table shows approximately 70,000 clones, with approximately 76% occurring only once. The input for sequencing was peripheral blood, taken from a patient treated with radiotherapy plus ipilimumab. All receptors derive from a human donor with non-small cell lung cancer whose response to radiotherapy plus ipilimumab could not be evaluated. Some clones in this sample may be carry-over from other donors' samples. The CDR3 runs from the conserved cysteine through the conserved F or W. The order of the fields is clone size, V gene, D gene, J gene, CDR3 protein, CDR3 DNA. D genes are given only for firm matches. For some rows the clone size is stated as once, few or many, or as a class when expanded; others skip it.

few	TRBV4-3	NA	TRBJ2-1	CASSLMGHNEQFF	TGCGCCAGCAGCCTTATGGGGCACAATGAGCAGTTCTTC
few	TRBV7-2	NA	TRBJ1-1	CASSPGETEAFF	TGTGCCAGCAGCCCAGGGGAAACTGAAGCTTTCTTT
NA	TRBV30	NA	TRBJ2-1	CAWSGFLEQFF	TGTGCCTGGAGTGGTTTTCTAGAGCAGTTCTTC
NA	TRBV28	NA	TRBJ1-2	CASSPRAVKGYTF	TGTGCCAGCAGTCCCCGAGCTGTGAAGGGCTACACCTTC
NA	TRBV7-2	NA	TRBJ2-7	CASSLAVGGGSYEQYF	TGTGCCAGCAGCTTAGCGGTGGGGGGAGGTTCCTACGAGCAGTACTTC
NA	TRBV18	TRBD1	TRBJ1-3	CASSPSGDSSSGNTIYF	TGTGCCAGCTCACCCTCCGGGGACAGCAGCTCTGGAAACACCATATATTTT
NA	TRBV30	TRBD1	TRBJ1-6	CAWRGIPGQENSPLHF	TGTGCCTGGAGGGGTATACCGGGACAGGAAAATTCACCCCTCCACTTT
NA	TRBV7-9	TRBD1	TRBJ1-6	CASSLGGAGGGSPLHF	TGTGCCAGCAGCTTAGGTGGGGCAGGGGGCGGTTCACCCCTCCACTTT
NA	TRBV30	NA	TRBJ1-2	CAWTRSGGYTF	TGTGCCTGGACTCGTTCGGGTGGCTACACCTTC
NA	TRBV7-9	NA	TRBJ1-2	CASSLAGAANYGYTF	TGTGCCAGCAGCTTAGCTGGGGCCGCTAACTATGGCTACACCTTC
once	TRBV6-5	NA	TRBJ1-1	CASSTWTSGAFF	TGTGCCAGCAGTACATGGACAAGTGGAGCTTTCTTT
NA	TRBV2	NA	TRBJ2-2	CASSGQSSANTGELFF	TGTGCCAGCAGTGGACAGAGCAGTGCGAACACCGGGGAGCTGTTTTTT
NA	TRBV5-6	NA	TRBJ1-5	CASSLAGMQPQHF	TGTGCCAGCAGCTTGGCAGGGATGCAGCCCCAGCATTTT
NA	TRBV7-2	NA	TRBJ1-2	CASSLAIGSGVNYGYTF	TGTGCCAGCAGCTTAGCTATCGGGTCCGGGGTTAACTATGGCTACACCTTC
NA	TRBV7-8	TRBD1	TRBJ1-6	CASSLQGGRAPLHF	TGTGCCAGCAGTTTACAGGGGGGAAGGGCGCCCCTCCACTTT
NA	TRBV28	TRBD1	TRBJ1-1	CASSLPGQGGAFF	TGTGCCAGCAGTCTACCGGGACAGGGTGGAGCTTTCTTT
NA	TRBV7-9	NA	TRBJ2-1	CASSSGRMTESSYNEQFF	TGTGCCAGCAGCTCTGGACGGATGACAGAGAGCTCCTACAATGAGCAGTTCTTC
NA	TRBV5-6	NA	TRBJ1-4	CASSLRGVTTNEKLFF	TGTGCCAGCAGCTTACGGGGAGTCACAACTAATGAAAAACTGTTTTTT
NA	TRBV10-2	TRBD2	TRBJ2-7	CASSGTSGAYEQYF	TGCGCCAGCAGTGGGACTAGCGGGGCCTACGAGCAGTACTTC
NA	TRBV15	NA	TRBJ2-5	CATSRGGALQETQYF	TGTGCCACCAGCAGAGGCGGGGCCCTCCAAGAGACCCAGTACTTC
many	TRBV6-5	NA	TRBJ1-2	CASSSGDGSLGYTF	TGTGCCAGCAGTTCAGGGGACGGATCGTTGGGCTACACCTTC
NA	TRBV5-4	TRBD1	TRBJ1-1	CASSLGQGIMNTEAFF	TGTGCCAGCAGCTTGGGACAGGGGATTATGAACACTGAAGCTTTCTTT
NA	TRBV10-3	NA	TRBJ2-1	CAISAQYNEQFF	TGTGCCATCAGTGCCCAGTACAATGAGCAGTTCTTC
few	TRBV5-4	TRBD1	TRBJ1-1	CASSFDRGTEAFF	TGTGCCAGCAGTTTTGACAGGGGCACTGAAGCTTTCTTT